This T cell receptor (beta chain) is from a study of cytomegalovirus exposure and HLA in healthy donors. Germline V CDR1 and CDR2: LGHNA, YNFKEQ. The V end lost 1 base, the J end lost 0 bases, and 19 bases lay between the germline ends. This CDR3 contains 19 residues. Primers included in the PCR were 60 Vbeta and 13 Jbeta primers. Profiled with immunoSEQ multiplex PCR; TCRdb holds only in-frame clones, not every one. This table has around 130,000 clones, approximately 84% appearing once. The chain links TRBV4-2 to TRBJ1-5, with D tentatively TRBD1 (6 bases). The origin of this receptor is a boy younger than 10 in good health and CMV-seronegative. The sequenced sample was PBMCs. CDR3 loop: CASSQVSQGIALSNQPQHF. The CDR3 DNA sequence: TGTGCCAGCAGCCAAGTGTCGCAGGGGATCGCCCTTAGCAATCAGCCCCAGCATTTT.